These T cell receptor beta chains were read from a single sample in a study of shared clonotypes between healthy human individuals. Produced via immunoSEQ multiplex PCR; TCRdb's table is partial and in-frame only. The sample carries about 2.4 million clones, 93% recorded once. Source material: naive CD4+ T cells from PBMCs. The receptors shown here come from a man aged 18-30 years in good health. Some clones in this sample may be carry-over from other donors' samples. Both conserved end residues are part of each CDR3. The D gene is left open where the match is weak. Rows may omit the clone size; those that give it use once, few, many or a size class.

D gene | J gene | V gene | clone size | CDR3 protein | CDR3 DNA
- | TRBJ2-1 | TRBV4-1 | - | CASSQTGLEAYNEQFF | TGCGCCAGCAGCCAAACCGGACTGGAGGCCTACAATGAGCAGTTCTTC
- | TRBJ2-2 | TRBV5-1 | - | CASSRLSGSNTGELFF | TGCGCCAGCAGCCGCCTCAGCGGGTCGAACACCGGGGAGCTGTTTTTT
- | TRBJ2-5 | TRBV7-3 | - | CASSRRSQETQYF | TGTGCCAGCAGCCGCCGCTCCCAAGAGACCCAGTACTTC
- | TRBJ1-2 | TRBV30 | - | CAWSSSGTYGYTF | TGTGCCTGGAGTTCCTCCGGGACCTATGGCTACACCTTC
- | TRBJ1-5 | TRBV6-6 | - | CASTQQVGRQPQHF | TGTGCCAGCACTCAACAGGTGGGGCGTCAGCCCCAGCATTTT
- | TRBJ2-5 | TRBV2 | once | CASMMGTGETQYF | TGTGCCAGCATGATGGGGACGGGGGAGACCCAGTACTTC
TRBD1 | TRBJ1-2 | TRBV5-1 | - | CASQPGQGNRGDGYTF | TGCGCCAGCCAACCGGGACAGGGGAACCGGGGGGATGGCTACACCTTC
- | TRBJ2-3 | TRBV15 | - | CATSRERRTDTDTQYF | TGTGCCACCAGCAGAGAGAGGAGGACAGACACAGATACGCAGTATTTT
- | TRBJ2-5 | TRBV7-2 | - | CASSPGQPSTTQYF | TGTGCCAGCAGCCCCGGACAGCCTAGTACGACCCAGTACTTC
TRBD1 | TRBJ2-3 | TRBV19 | - | CASSRGTGASDTQYF | TGTGCCAGTAGTCGGGGGACAGGGGCATCAGATACGCAGTATTTT
- | TRBJ2-1 | TRBV29-1 | - | CSVRGAGSSYNEQFF | TGCAGCGTGAGGGGGGCAGGGAGCTCCTACAATGAGCAGTTCTTC
- | TRBJ1-3 | TRBV7-2 | - | CASAGEAGNTIYF | TGTGCCAGTGCGGGGGAAGCCGGAAACACCATATATTTT
TRBD2 | TRBJ2-2 | TRBV7-8 | - | CASSSVGLAENTGELFF | TGTGCCAGCAGCTCAGTTGGACTAGCGGAGAACACCGGGGAGCTGTTTTTT
- | TRBJ2-4 | TRBV30 | - | CAWKIAKNIQYF | TGTGCCTGGAAGATAGCCAAAAACATTCAGTACTTC
- | TRBJ2-1 | TRBV19 | - | CASSQFRDSNEQFF | TGTGCCAGTAGCCAATTCCGGGACTCCAATGAGCAGTTCTTC
- | TRBJ1-2 | TRBV29-1 | - | CSALQGSDGYTF | TGCAGCGCATTACAGGGTTCAGATGGCTACACCTTC
- | TRBJ1-4 | TRBV6-5 | - | CASSPGQSTNEKLFF | TGTGCCAGCAGTCCCGGACAGTCAACTAATGAAAAACTGTTTTTT
TRBD1 | TRBJ1-5 | TRBV28 | - | CASSPSLGTGDSNQPQHF | TGTGCCAGCAGTCCCTCCCTCGGAACAGGGGACAGCAATCAGCCCCAGCATTTT
TRBD1 | TRBJ1-2 | TRBV5-1 | once | CASSLTGDLYGYTF | TGCGCCAGCAGCTTGACAGGGGACCTATATGGCTACACCTTC
- | TRBJ1-2 | TRBV28 | - | CASSLVLGNYGYTF | TGTGCCAGCAGTTTAGTCCTTGGAAACTATGGCTACACCTTC
- | TRBJ2-7 | TRBV23-1 | - | CASSQSRDTYEQYF | TGCGCCAGCAGTCAATCGAGGGACACCTACGAGCAGTACTTC
- | TRBJ1-4 | TRBV5-4 | - | CASSLDANEKLFF | TGTGCCAGCAGCTTGGACGCGAATGAAAAACTGTTTTTT